The 11 T cell receptor beta chains presented below share a single source sample, sequenced in a study of blood T cell repertoires in COVID-19. The protocol was immunoSEQ multiplex PCR, while the TCRdb copy is restricted to in-frame clones and leaves out a portion. The repertoire holds roughly 100,000 clones, with over 75% as singletons. Sequenced sample: peripheral blood. These receptors were taken from a man in his fifties or sixties with acute or convalescent COVID-19.

This chain joins TRBV10-1 and TRBJ2-4; 11 bases match TRBD1. This CDR3 contains 15 residues. Germline loops: CDR1 WNHNN, CDR2 SYGVQD (reference sequence). Germline trimming cut 2 bases from V and 8 bases from J; bases unmatched to any gene: 5. Written as DNA, the CDR3 is TGCGCCAGCAGTGAGAGGACAGGGGGCTCCTACATTCAGTACTTC. Translated: CASSERTGGSYIQYF.

The chain links TRBV5-4 to TRBJ2-1; TRBD2 agrees at 15 bases. J lost 12 bases, V lost 0 bases, and 4 bases had no gene match. In germline, CDR1 is SGHNT, CDR2 YYREEE (reference sequence). The CDR3 is made up of 15 amino acids. CDR3 in DNA: TGTGCCAGCAGCTTGGGGACTAGCGGGAGGGCCGGGCAGTTCTTC. Encoded protein: CASSLGTSGRAGQFF.

The rearrangement links TRBV28 to TRBJ2-3; 10 bases agree with TRBD2. CDR1 is MDHEN and CDR2 is SYDVKM in the germline V gene. Losses at the gene ends were 5 bases for V and 2 bases for J; bases not matched to a gene: 7. The CDR3 consists of 16 residues. CDR3 sequence reads: CASSPGLAEITDTQYF. DNA of the CDR3: TGTGCCAGCAGTCCTGGACTAGCGGAGATCACAGATACGCAGTATTTT.

In this sample, this clone turned up a few times. V and J are TRBV2 and TRBJ2-5; possibly TRBD1 for D (5 bases). The length of the CDR3 is 13 residues. Trimming removed 6 bases from V and 0 bases from J, with 8 bases in between. Germline assignment: CDR1 SNHLY and CDR2 FYNNEI. The CDR3 sequence: CASRRQYQETQYF. The CDR3 nucleotides read TGTGCCAGCAGACGACAGTACCAAGAGACCCAGTACTTC.

This clone was detected once. The rearrangement uses TRBV11-3 and TRBJ2-5, with D perhaps matching TRBD1 (5 bases). From germline, CDR1 is SGHNT and CDR2 YENEEA. The CDR3 runs to 13 residues. Trimming stripped 7 bases from V and 4 bases from J, with 13 bases between. The CDR3 nucleotides read TGTGCCAGCACGTTTCAGGGATCAGAGACCCAGTACTTC. Translated: CASTFQGSETQYF.

This clone has a single count. V usage is TRBV6-6 and J usage is TRBJ2-2; D is ambiguous. The CDR3 is 15 amino acids. Trimming removed 1 base at V and 4 bases at J, with 10 bases between. CDR1 MNHNY and CDR2 SVGAGI come from the germline V gene (reference sequence). DNA of the CDR3: TGTGCCAGCAGTTACTTGACGAGAGGCACCGGGGAGCTGTTTTTT. Translating gives CASSYLTRGTGELFF.

This clone was recorded once. The CDR3 DNA reads as TGTGCCAGCAGCCAAGGGATGGAGGGGAAGCAGTACTTC. Translating gives CASSQGMEGKQYF. The J gene is TRBJ2-7, the V gene TRBV3-1 (or the pseudogene TRBV3-2); D may be TRBD2 (6 bases). The CDR3 length is 13 residues. Trimming took off 1 base at V and 8 bases at J, with 12 bases between the two ends. From germline, CDR1 is LGHDT and CDR2 YNNKEL (reference sequence).

The chain uses TRBV16 and TRBJ1-2; D remains ambiguous. V lost 0 bases to trimming and J lost 8 bases, with 4 bases between them. CDR3 length equals 11 residues. Per germline, CDR1 KGHSY and CDR2 FQNENV. The CDR3 loop reads CASSQSRGYTF. CDR3 in DNA: TGTGCCAGCAGCCAATCTAGAGGCTACACCTTC. Based on the CDR3 plus reference TRBV16 and TRBJ1-2, the full variable domain is GEEVAQTPKHLVRGEGQKAKLYCAPIKGHSYVFWYQQVLKNEFKFLISFQNENVFDETGMPKERFSAKCLPNSPCSLEIQATKLEDSAVYFCASSQSRGYTFGSGTRLTVV.

This chain connects TRBV12-3 or TRBV12-4 to TRBJ2-5; 7 bases fit TRBD1. V lost 7 bases and J lost 2; bases outside the gene matches: 4. This CDR3 is 13 amino acids long. The CDR3 DNA follows: TGTGCCAGCACGGGACAGTCACAAGAGACCCAGTACTTC. The encoded protein is CASTGQSQETQYF.

V and J are TRBV19 and TRBJ1-6, with TRBD1 matching 9 bases. The trim removed 4 bases at V and 9 bases at J, leaving 7 bases unmatched. The CDR3 consists of 15 residues. Germline-derived CDR1 and CDR2 are LNHDA and SQIVND (reference sequence). CDR3 sequence (DNA): TGTGCCAGTAGTAAGAGGACAGGGGATACTTCACCCCTCCACTTT. Amino acid sequence: CASSKRTGDTSPLHF.

This chain joins TRBV21-1 and TRBJ2-3; the table's D call, TRBD2, was not checked against the DNA. TRBV21-1 is a recognized pseudogene. The CDR3 extends over 14 amino acids. The CDR3 loop is CASPQREGADTQYF. For the CDR3, the DNA is TGTGCCAGCCCTCAGCGGGAGGGAGCAGATACGCAGTATTTT.